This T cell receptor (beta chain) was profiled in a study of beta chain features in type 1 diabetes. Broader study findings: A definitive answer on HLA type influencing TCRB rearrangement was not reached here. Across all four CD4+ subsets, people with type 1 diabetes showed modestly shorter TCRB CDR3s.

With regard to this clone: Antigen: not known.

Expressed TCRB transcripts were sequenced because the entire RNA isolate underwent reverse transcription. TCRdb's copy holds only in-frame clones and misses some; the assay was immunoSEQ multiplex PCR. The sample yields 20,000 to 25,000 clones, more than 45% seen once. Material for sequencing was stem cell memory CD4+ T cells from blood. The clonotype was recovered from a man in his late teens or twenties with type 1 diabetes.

CDR3 in amino acids: CASSFLIPPGTSGFRGYEQYF. Here the CDR3 DNA reads TGTGCCAGCAGTTTTTTAATTCCTCCCGGGACTAGCGGGTTCCGAGGCTACGAGCAGTACTTC. The rearrangement uses TRBV28 and TRBJ2-7; 12 bases are shared with TRBD2. After removal of 3 bases from V and 3 bases from J, the junction contained 21 bases not matched to a gene. This CDR3 is built from 21 residues. Germline CDR1 and CDR2: MDHEN and SYDVKM.